The 7 T cell receptor beta chains listed next were all sequenced from one sample in a study of blood T cells in healthy people across ages. The authors ran a second PCR of roughly 7 to 11 cycles using a sample-barcoded 5' primer and a J-beta primer mix. TCRdb itself ran the 5' RACE reads through MiXCR, one entry per CDR3 protein. Of some 1.6 million distinct CDR3 sequences listed, 34% were seen once; the top ten hold around 11%. Sequenced input: blood. Every receptor here comes from a woman aged 25 to 39 in good health.

This clonotype was counted only a few times. The chain couples TRBV28 to TRBJ1-5; TRBD1 matches at 10 bases. The V segment lost 6 bases and the J segment 6 bases; nucleotides outside the gene matches: 5. The germline CDR1 and CDR2 sequences are MDHEN and SYDVKM. The CDR3 length is 14 residues. CDR3 sequence: CASRGTGESQPQHF. CDR3 DNA sequence: TGTGCCAGCAGGGGGACAGGGGAATCTCAGCCCCAGCATTTT.

This clonotype was seen a few times. The chain links TRBV15 to TRBJ2-3; a weak D match, TRBD1 (5 bases). V lost 6 bases, J lost 3 bases, and 10 bases lay in between. The germline CDR1 and CDR2 sequences are LNHNV and YYDKDF (reference sequence). The CDR3 is 13 residues long. CDR3 in DNA: TGTGCCACCAGGTTCCCAGGGACAGATACGCAGTATTTT. Translated: CATRFPGTDTQYF.

The chain employs TRBV4-1 and TRBJ2-3; D call uncertain. The CDR3 consists of 15 residues. Germline V gives CDR1 MGHRA, CDR2 YSYEKL. Trimming took off 4 bases at V and 6 bases at J, with 17 bases between the two ends. The DNA for the CDR3 is TGCGCCAGCAGCCCGGTCGGACGGGTCAGTGATACGCAGTATTTT. This gives the protein CASSPVGRVSDTQYF.

The rearrangement joins TRBV7-9 to TRBJ1-5; no clear D. Trimming took off 1 base at V and 0 bases at J, with 10 bases between the two ends. CDR1 is SEHNR, CDR2 FQNEAQ, per germline (reference sequence). This CDR3 has 16 residues. CDR3 protein: CASSLDVPDSNQPQHF. Written as DNA, the CDR3 is TGTGCCAGCAGCTTAGACGTACCTGATAGCAATCAGCCCCAGCATTTT.

V gene TRBV10-3 combines with J gene TRBJ2-5; 14 bases line up with TRBD2. The germline gives CDR1 ENHRY, CDR2 SYGVKD. With V trimmed by 5 bases and J by 5 bases, 7 bases remained unmatched. The CDR3 has 16 residues. CDR3 amino acids: CAISPGLAGAGETQYF. CDR3 DNA sequence: TGTGCCATCAGTCCGGGACTAGCGGGGGCGGGGGAGACCCAGTACTTC.

There are many counts of this clonotype. The rearrangement joins TRBV5-6 to TRBJ1-2; 7 nucleotides agree with TRBD1. The germline CDR1 and CDR2 sequences are SGHDT and YYEEEE. The CDR3 runs 14 residues. The trim removed 3 bases at V and 0 bases at J, leaving 2 bases unmatched. CDR3: CASSSGQTNYGYTF. DNA of the CDR3: TGTGCCAGCAGCTCGGGACAGACTAACTATGGCTACACCTTC.

This clonotype was counted a few times. The genes are TRBV27 and TRBJ2-5, with a tentative D call TRBD1 (6 bases). This CDR3 region has 15 residues. The V end was cut by 4 bases, the J end by 2 bases, with 14 bases between. The germline CDR1 and CDR2 sequences are MNHEY and SMNVEV (reference sequence). CDR3 in amino acids: CASSSRGAPQETQYF. The CDR3 region has the DNA TGTGCCAGCAGTTCCAGGGGCGCTCCTCAAGAGACCCAGTACTTC.